One TCR beta chain is described in this entry. Which antigen it targets is not known. The input lacks base qualities; no much larger clone sits a single base away. Sequencer: Illumina HiSeq 1500. In TCRdb, the public reads were trimmed at Q25 with fastp and aligned with MiXCR, with productive beta chains retained. Every CDR3 protein is listed once, alongside the most common genes and DNA of its rows. The sample profile shows 740,000 or so distinct CDR3 sequences; roughly 35% of them were found once. The ten largest make up under 3.5% of the sample. This record belongs to a study of T cell repertoires in cytomegalovirus infection (dated by TCRdb to between 2018 and 2021). Background for the entire study: Donor HLA type was relevant to the analysis, because carriage of CMV infection together with the matching HLA type was indicated by public TCR beta signatures. Beyond this particular receptor, the publication reports: In both this cohort and an independent roughly 350-donor cohort, the cumulative frequency of public TCR beta family members distinguished carriers of CMV infection plus the relevant HLA type. The ex vivo response was dominated by HLA-C-restricted CMV-specific TCR beta clonotypes, which also provided the single most frequent clonotype in two of eight donors.

Spanning cysteine to phenylalanine, the CDR3 consists of 14 amino acids. The read is trimmed to its CDR3 DNA, 42 bases read in frame from base 1. Trimming at the junction amounts to 2 bases on V and 4 bases on J, and the germline ends lie 11 bases apart. CDR1 is given as LNHDA and CDR2 as SQIVND, both from the germline V gene (reference sequence). The chain couples TRBV19 to TRBJ1-1; no D gene call is confident. This sequence originates from a human donor in good health (CMV status not recorded). Some clones in this sample may be carry-over from other donors' samples. Material for sequencing was PBMCs. The CDR3 protein is CASSIPWVGTEAFF. The nucleotide sequence is given as TGTGCCAGTAGTATACCGTGGGTAGGCACTGAAGCTTTCTTT.